The 24 T cell receptor beta chains in this list originate from one sample, sequenced in a study of CD8 T cells in ankylosing spondylitis. TCRdb itself ran the 5' RACE reads through MiXCR, one entry per CDR3 protein. The table shows over 150,000 distinct CDR3 sequences, with 9.5% to 15% occurring only once. Sequences were obtained from blood, either unsorted or a sorted T cell fraction (not recorded which). Receptors were obtained from a male donor with ankylosing spondylitis or in good health (not recorded which).

The chain couples TRBV10-2 to TRBJ2-2; a possible D gene is TRBD2 (5 bases). The V end lost 3 bases, the J end lost 4 bases, and 12 bases lay between the germline ends. The CDR3 sequence is 15 residues long. Germline V gives CDR1 WSHSY, CDR2 SAAADI. The CDR3 sequence: CASSDSGLSTGELFF. As DNA, the CDR3 is TGCGCCAGCAGTGACTCGGGATTATCCACCGGGGAGCTGTTTTTT.

This clonotype was recorded a few times. The V and J genes are TRBV3-1 and TRBJ1-5, with unresolved D. Trimming left V 1 base short and J 4 bases short, with 11 bases between. Germline CDR1 is LGHDT and CDR2 is YNNKEL (reference sequence). The CDR3 length is 15 residues. The CDR3 DNA reads as TGTGCCAGCAGCCAAGCACTAGGAAGGAATCAGCCCCAGCATTTT. It translates to CASSQALGRNQPQHF.

The sample holds a few counts of this clonotype. The CDR3 DNA reads TGTGCCAGCAGTGACTCGGTGGGGTTATCGCCCCAGCATTTT. As protein: CASSDSVGLSPQHF. The J gene is TRBJ1-5, the V gene TRBV6-4; no clear D. This CDR3 comprises 14 residues. The germline CDR1 and CDR2 sequences are MRHNA and SNTAGT. Trimming removed 0 bases at V and 9 bases at J, with 12 bases between.

Notes on this clonotype: A junction boundary mismatches the germline segment, possibly from a read error. Here the CDR3 DNA reads TGTGCCAGCAGTTTAGGGGGGGGACTCAAGGTCTTC. Protein product: CASSLGGGLKVF. The J gene is TRBJ2-1, the V gene TRBV12-3 or TRBV12-4, with 7 positions matching TRBD2. This CDR3 has 12 amino acids.

This chain connects TRBV9 to TRBJ2-1; 11 positions agree with TRBD2. The V and J ends lost 0 bases and 1 base, in that order; junction bases with no gene match: 3. The CDR3 consists of 17 residues. Germline CDR1 and CDR2: SGDLS and YYNGEE. The CDR3 here is CASSVGLAGGSYNEQFF. In nucleotides, the CDR3 is TGTGCCAGCAGCGTAGGGTTAGCGGGGGGGTCCTACAATGAGCAGTTCTTC.

This rearrangement joins TRBV25-1 to TRBJ2-2, with 10 bases fitting TRBD2. V lost 2 bases to trimming and J lost 5 bases; unmatched junction nucleotides: 5. Germline values: CDR1 MGHDK, CDR2 SYGVNS. This CDR3 contains 16 residues. CDR3 region: CASSELAGARTGELFF. In DNA form, the CDR3 reads TGTGCCAGCAGTGAACTAGCGGGAGCTAGGACCGGGGAGCTGTTTTTT. The entire variable domain, with the rest obtained from reference TRBV25-1 and TRBJ2-2, is as follows: EADIYQTPRYLVIGTGKKITLECSQTMGHDKMYWYQQDPGMELHLIHYSYGVNSTEKGDLSSESTVSRIRTEHFPLTLESARPSHTSQYLCASSELAGARTGELFFGEGSRLTVL.

This chain joins TRBV13 and TRBJ2-7; 13 bases map to TRBD2. Germline CDR1 is PRHDT and CDR2 is FYEKMQ (reference sequence). Losses at the gene ends were 4 bases for V and 6 bases for J; bases not matched to a gene: 3. CDR3 length: 14 residues. The CDR3: CASSSGLAGAEQYF. The CDR3 bases are TGTGCCAGCAGCTCCGGACTAGCGGGAGCCGAGCAGTACTTC.

This clonotype appeared a few times. The chain employs TRBV2 and TRBJ2-1; 12 bases are a match to TRBD2. The ends lost 5 bases at V and 9 bases at J; junction bases unmatched: 14. The CDR3 is 17 amino acids. Germline CDR1 SNHLY, CDR2 FYNNEI. The CDR3 sequence: CASSLTLPGLAGGEQFF. CDR3 coding DNA: TGTGCCAGCAGTCTCACGCTACCGGGACTAGCGGGCGGTGAGCAGTTCTTC.

This clonotype was seen more than once but under ten times. This chain links TRBV6-5 with TRBJ1-1, with 7 bases lining up with TRBD1. Trimming removed 3 bases from V and 4 bases from J; junction bases left unmatched: 8. The germline gives CDR1 MNHEY, CDR2 SVGAGI. This CDR3 has 15 residues. The CDR3 is CASSYAAAGGTEAFF. In nucleotides, the CDR3 is TGTGCCAGCAGTTATGCCGCGGCAGGGGGCACTGAAGCTTTCTTT.

This clonotype was counted only a few times. The rearrangement uses TRBV7-9 and TRBJ1-2; D perhaps matches TRBD1 (5 bases). Germline V gives CDR1 SEHNR, CDR2 FQNEAQ (reference sequence). The CDR3 is made up of 16 amino acids. V lost 2 bases and J lost 2, with 15 bases in between. The DNA of the CDR3 is TGTGCCAGCAGCTTAACACTAGTCGGACACAACTATGGCTACACCTTC. Protein: CASSLTLVGHNYGYTF.

In its sample, this clonotype was seen many times. This chain joins TRBV5-1 and TRBJ2-7, with TRBD1 matching 10 bases. The CDR3 has 14 residues. The trim removed 3 bases at V and 4 bases at J, leaving 4 bases unmatched. Per germline, CDR1 SGHRS and CDR2 YFSETQ. Here the CDR3 DNA reads TGCGCCAGCAGCTCCGGACAGGGGGGGTACGAGCAGTACTTC. Its translation: CASSSGQGGYEQYF.

The V call is TRBV5-5, the J call TRBJ1-4; 10 positions match TRBD1. CDR3 length: 15 amino acids. After removal of 4 bases from V and 7 bases from J, the junction contained 7 bases not matched to a gene. The V gene's germline CDR1 is SGHKS and CDR2 YYEKEE (reference sequence). The CDR3 DNA reads TGTGCCAGCAGCATTGGACAGGGGGGGATTGAAAAACTGTTTTTT. Translated, it gives CASSIGQGGIEKLFF.

On this clonotype itself: The missing conserved phenylalanine or tryptophan at the end of this CDR3 makes a read error likely. The chain recombines TRBV20-1 with TRBJ2-5; D is possibly TRBD2 (7 bases). Germline CDR1 is DFQATT and CDR2 is SNEGSKA (reference sequence). The CDR3 is made up of 16 amino acids. V lost 0 bases and J lost 2, with 16 bases in between. CDR3 amino acids: CSARDRGAGTQETQYL. CDR3 in DNA: TGCAGTGCTAGAGATCGGGGGGCCGGGACACAAGAGACCCAGTACTTG.

The chain is built from TRBV4-1 and TRBJ2-1; 8 nucleotides align to TRBD2. Germline CDR1 is MGHRA and CDR2 is YSYEKL. This CDR3 spans 17 amino acids. Germline trimming cut 0 bases from V and 2 bases from J; bases unmatched to any gene: 6. The CDR3 sequence: CASSQDWASGPYNEQFF. DNA for the CDR3: TGCGCCAGCAGCCAAGATTGGGCTAGCGGGCCCTACAATGAGCAGTTCTTC.

This clonotype showed up many times. The rearrangement links TRBV4-2 to TRBJ2-3; 7 bases are a match to TRBD2. CDR1 and CDR2 from the germline V gene are LGHNA and YNFKEQ. The CDR3 covers 16 residues. After removal of 0 bases from V and 1 base from J, the junction contained 4 bases not matched to a gene. This CDR3 is CASSQDLAEGTDTQYF. DNA for the CDR3: TGTGCCAGCAGCCAAGACCTAGCGGAGGGCACAGATACGCAGTATTTT.

This clonotype was detected a few times. The J gene is TRBJ1-1, the V gene TRBV3-1, with 7 positions matching TRBD1. V gave up 1 base and J gave up 0 bases; unmatched junction bases: 2. The length of the CDR3 is 15 residues. CDR1 LGHDT and CDR2 YNNKEL come from the germline V gene (reference sequence). The CDR3: CASSQGQGMNTEAFF. CDR3 DNA: TGTGCCAGCAGCCAAGGACAGGGCATGAACACTGAAGCTTTCTTT.

The chain links TRBV13 to TRBJ1-6; D is undetermined. The CDR3 is 14 residues long. V shed 2 bases and J shed 6 bases, with 8 bases lying between them. Germline assignment: CDR1 PRHDT and CDR2 FYEKMQ (reference sequence). CDR3 coding DNA: TGTGCCAGCAGCTTAAAGGGATCTAATTCACCCCTCCACTTT. Encoded protein: CASSLKGSNSPLHF.

Only a few counts were recorded for this clonotype. CDR3 protein: CSARRAGELFF. In DNA form, the CDR3 reads TGCAGTGCTAGAAGAGCCGGGGAGCTGTTTTTT. V usage is TRBV20-1 and J usage is TRBJ2-2; no clear D gene. The V gene's germline CDR1 is DFQATT and CDR2 SNEGSKA (reference sequence). V was shortened by 2 bases and J by 6 bases, with 4 bases between the two germline ends. The CDR3 runs to 11 residues.

This clonotype was picked up many times. For the CDR3, the DNA is TGCGCCAGCAGCTTGGGGCGTCTGAACACTGAAGCTTTCTTT. This codes for CASSLGRLNTEAFF. The chain couples TRBV5-1 to TRBJ1-1, with D unresolved. Germline-derived CDR1 and CDR2 are SGHRS and YFSETQ. Between the trimmed V and J ends, which lost 0 bases and 0 bases, there was a span of 6 bases. The length of the CDR3 is 14 residues. The complete variable domain, with remaining parts taken from reference TRBV5-1 and TRBJ1-1, reads KAGVTQTPRYLIKTRGQQVTLSCSPISGHRSVSWYQQTPGQGLQFLFEYFSETQRNKGNFPGRFSGRQFSNSRSEMNVSTLELGDSALYLCASSLGRLNTEAFFGQGTRLTVV.

This clonotype occurred a few times. V and J are TRBV5-1 and TRBJ2-5, with D perhaps TRBD1 or TRBD2 (6 bases each). Trimming removed 3 bases at V and 2 bases at J, with 20 bases between. The CDR3 runs to 17 residues. Germline lookup yields CDR1 SGHRS and CDR2 YFSETQ. The CDR3 DNA reads TGCGCCAGCAGCTGGAGGGTGACAGGACGTAGGCAAGAGACCCAGTACTTC. Residues: CASSWRVTGRRQETQYF.

This clonotype was detected ten times or more. The CDR3 nucleotides are TGCAGTGGGGACAGGGGGACTGAAGCTTTCTTT. It yields the protein CSGDRGTEAFF. The V call is TRBV29-1, the J call TRBJ1-1; TRBD1 matches at 11 bases. The CDR3 covers 11 residues. Germline CDR1 SQVTM, CDR2 ANQGSEA.

CDR3 DNA: TGTGCCAGCAGCTTAGATTCGGCGGGATCGGGTCAAGAGACCCAGTACTTC. This codes for CASSLDSAGSGQETQYF. The V call is TRBV11-2, the J call TRBJ2-5, with D maybe TRBD2 (6 bases). Trimming removed 0 bases from V and 2 bases from J, with 16 bases in between. The CDR3 sequence is 17 residues long. Looked up from germline, CDR1 is SGHAT and CDR2 is FQNNGV.

The J gene is TRBJ2-1, the V gene TRBV27; 12 bases are a match to TRBD1. The germline V gene has CDR1 MNHEY and CDR2 SMNVEV (reference sequence). The CDR3 has 16 residues. J gave up 7 bases and V 3 bases, and 7 bases lay outside the gene matches. CDR3 region: CASSLSGTGGWNEQFF. Here the CDR3 DNA reads TGTGCCAGCAGTTTGTCCGGGACAGGGGGCTGGAATGAGCAGTTCTTC.

The genes are TRBV29-1 and TRBJ2-3; possibly TRBD2 for D (7 bases). The V gene's germline CDR1 is SQVTM and CDR2 ANQGSEA. CDR3 length: 16 residues. The germline V and J ends were trimmed by 3 bases and 2 bases, with 18 bases remaining between them. CDR3 sequence reads: CSVDGLGGRATDTQYF. The CDR3 DNA is TGCAGCGTTGATGGGTTAGGGGGGAGGGCCACAGATACGCAGTATTTT.